These T cell receptor beta chains were read from a single sample in a study of T cells in tuberculosis. Profiling relied on immunoSEQ multiplex PCR, and the TCRdb table lists in-frame clones only, not all of them. In the table there are around 45,000 clones, around 94% of which are singletons. The sequenced sample consisted of PBMCs. The source is a donor aged 5 to 30 with latent tuberculosis or without tuberculosis infection. Some clones in this sample may be carry-over from other donors' samples. Both conserved end residues are part of each CDR3. A D gene is named only where the DNA matches it firmly.

j_gene: TRBJ1-1; len: 14; v_gene: TRBV11-2; d_gene: TRBD1; CDR3nt: TGTGCCAGCAGCCTACTGGACAGGGATACTGAAGCTTTCTTT; CDR3aa: CASSLLDRDTEAFF
j_gene: TRBJ2-7; len: 16; v_gene: TRBV4-2; d_gene: TRBD2; CDR3nt: TGTGCCAGCAGCCAGTCTAGCGGGGCCGTTCCCTACGAGCAGTACTTC; CDR3aa: CASSQSSGAVPYEQYF
j_gene: TRBJ1-2; len: 13; v_gene: TRBV5-1; d_gene: TRBD1; CDR3nt: TGCGCCAGCAGCAACCGGGACAGGGTCGGCTACACCTTC; CDR3aa: CASSNRDRVGYTF
j_gene: TRBJ1-2; len: 16; v_gene: TRBV30; d_gene: TRBD1; CDR3nt: TGTGCCTGGAGTGTGACCTGGGCAGCAGGGGGTTATGGCTACACCTTC; CDR3aa: CAWSVTWAAGGYGYTF
j_gene: TRBJ2-3; len: 15; v_gene: TRBV25-1; d_gene: TRBD2; CDR3nt: TGTGCCAGCAGCTGGACTAGCGGGAGTACAGATACGCAGTATTTT; CDR3aa: CASSWTSGSTDTQYF
j_gene: TRBJ2-7; len: 16; v_gene: TRBV18; d_gene: TRBD2; CDR3nt: TGTGCCAGCTCCCTAGTGCTAGCGGGAGTAGGCTACGAGCAGTACTTC; CDR3aa: CASSLVLAGVGYEQYF
j_gene: TRBJ2-1; len: 15; v_gene: TRBV9; d_gene: TRBD1; CDR3nt: TGTGCCAGCAGCGCGACCCGGGACAGCAGTAATGAGCAGTTCTTC; CDR3aa: CASSATRDSSNEQFF
j_gene: TRBJ1-5; len: 14; v_gene: TRBV9; d_gene: TRBD1; CDR3nt: TGTGCCAGCAGCGCCGGACAGGGCTATCAGCCCCAGCATTTT; CDR3aa: CASSAGQGYQPQHF
j_gene: TRBJ1-1; len: 15; v_gene: TRBV27; d_gene: TRBD1; CDR3nt: TGTGCCAGCAGTTTGGGGACAGGGGCAAACACTGAAGCTTTCTTT; CDR3aa: CASSLGTGANTEAFF
j_gene: TRBJ1-2; len: 15; v_gene: TRBV28; d_gene: TRBD1; CDR3nt: TGTGCCAGCACGACCGGGACAGGGTTTGGTTATGGCTACACCTTC; CDR3aa: CASTTGTGFGYGYTF
j_gene: TRBJ2-7; len: 16; v_gene: TRBV4-3; d_gene: NA; CDR3nt: TGCGCCAGCAGCCAAGTCAGGGGGGAACGAAGCTACGAGCAGTACTTC; CDR3aa: CASSQVRGERSYEQYF
j_gene: TRBJ2-5; len: 15; v_gene: TRBV5-4; d_gene: TRBD1; CDR3nt: TGTGCCAGCAGCTTGGGGACAGGGGGCTTAGAGACCCAGTACTTC; CDR3aa: CASSLGTGGLETQYF
j_gene: TRBJ1-2; len: 14; v_gene: TRBV19; d_gene: TRBD1; CDR3nt: TGTGCCAGTAGTTACAGGGGGGAGAACTATGGCTACACCTTC; CDR3aa: CASSYRGENYGYTF
j_gene: TRBJ1-1; len: 14; v_gene: TRBV19; d_gene: NA; CDR3nt: TGTGCCAGTATGAAGACAATCGGGGGCACTGAAGCTTTCTTT; CDR3aa: CASMKTIGGTEAFF